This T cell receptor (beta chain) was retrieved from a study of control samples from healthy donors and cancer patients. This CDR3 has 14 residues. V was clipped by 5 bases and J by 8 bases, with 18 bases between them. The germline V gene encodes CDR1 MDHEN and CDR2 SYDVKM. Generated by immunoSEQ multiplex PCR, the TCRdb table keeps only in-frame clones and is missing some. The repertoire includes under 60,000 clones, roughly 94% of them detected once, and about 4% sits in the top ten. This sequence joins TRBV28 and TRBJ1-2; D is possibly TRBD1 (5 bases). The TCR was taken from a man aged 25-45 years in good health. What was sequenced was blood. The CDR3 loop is CASSQINQGRGYTF. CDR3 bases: TGTGCCAGCAGTCAGATTAACCAGGGTCGGGGCTACACCTTC.